This TCR beta chain emerged from a study of Graves' ophthalmopathy and Graves' hyperthyroidism. Study information: No progression to ophthalmopathy over 18 months defined stable hyperthyroidism.

From RNA, the CDR3 regions of TCR beta chains were amplified and sequenced. First-round RT-PCR employed HTBI primers, with a second-round multiplex PCR after it. TCRdb recomputed calls from the multiplex PCR reads with MiXCR, one row per CDR3 protein. This table holds roughly 600,000 distinct CDR3 sequences, about two fifths found once. Enrollment excluded any patients with other autoimmune diseases, uncontrolled infections, pregnancy or lactation. Overall study results and limits: In predicting ophthalmopathy progression, the model reached about 71% sensitivity and 72% to 85% specificity.

This clonotype occurred many times. Its antigen is currently unknown. V lost 0 bases and J lost 5, with 9 bases in between. This CDR3 has 15 amino acids. Germline loops: CDR1 KGHDR, CDR2 SFDVKD. The receptor was derived from an adult man with Graves' hyperthyroidism. The sequencing input was peripheral blood or thyroid tissue (not recorded which). The genes are TRBV24-1 and TRBJ2-2; D remains ambiguous. CDR3 coding DNA: TGTGCCACCAGTGATTTGGAGTCCCGAACCGGGGAGCTGTTTTTT. The encoded protein is CATSDLESRTGELFF.